The 20 T cell receptor beta chains below were found in one sample sequenced in a study of blood T cell repertoires in COVID-19. The data were produced by immunoSEQ multiplex PCR, yet TCRdb's version contains in-frame clones alone and is incomplete. Counted here are some 58,000 clones, approximately 86% occurring once; the ten biggest clones make up 1.2%. Sequencing input: peripheral blood. The receptors were sampled from a man aged 40-49 years with acute or convalescent COVID-19.

This chain links TRBV12-5 with TRBJ1-1; 8 bases are shared with TRBD1. In germline, CDR1 is LGHNT, CDR2 FRNRAP. This CDR3 is built from 15 residues. V shed 1 base, J shed 4 bases, and the junction held 5 bases outside the gene matches. CDR3 in DNA: TGTGCTAGTGGTTTGGCCCGACAGGGGACCACTGAAGCTTTCTTT. Translation gives CASGLARQGTTEAFF.

The rearrangement joins TRBV5-6 to TRBJ1-6; D unclear. Trimming took 1 base from V and 8 from J, leaving 7 bases between them. This CDR3 region has 13 residues. CDR1 and CDR2 from the germline V gene are SGHDT and YYEEEE. The CDR3 sequence is CASSLRSDSPLHF. The CDR3, as DNA: TGTGCCAGCAGCTTGCGGTCGGATTCACCCCTCCACTTT.

CDR3 amino acids: CASSPISGDLGYNEQFF. The DNA for the CDR3 is TGTGCCAGCAGCCCGATTAGCGGGGACCTGGGCTACAATGAGCAGTTCTTC. The V gene is TRBV7-9, the J gene TRBJ2-1, with 8 bases fitting TRBD2. CDR1 and CDR2 from the germline V gene are SEHNR and FQNEAQ (reference sequence). The J segment lost 3 bases and the V segment lost 5 bases, leaving 12 bases of the junction unmatched. CDR3 length equals 17 residues. Variable domain in full (rest from reference TRBV7-9 and TRBJ2-1): DTGVSQNPRHKITKRGQNVTFRCDPISEHNRLYWYRQTLGQGPEFLTYFQNEAQLEKSRLLSDRFSAERPKGSFSTLEIQRTEQGDSAMYLCASSPISGDLGYNEQFFGPGTRLTVL.

The chain couples TRBV10-3 to TRBJ2-3; D perhaps matches TRBD1 (6 bases). V was clipped by 3 bases and J by 6 bases, with 16 bases between them. The CDR3 runs 15 residues. From germline, CDR1 is ENHRY and CDR2 SYGVKD. CDR3 DNA: TGTGCCATCAGTGACCAGGGATTTGGGGGCGATACGCAGTATTTT. The encoded protein is CAISDQGFGGDTQYF.

V and J are TRBV11-2 and TRBJ2-5, with 7 bases lining up with TRBD1. The V gene end was trimmed by 6 bases and the J gene end by 0 bases; junction bases not matched to a gene: 7. CDR1 and CDR2 (germline): SGHAT, FQNNGV. The CDR3 length is 15 residues. Here the CDR3 reads CASSFRGQNQETQYF. The CDR3 DNA follows: TGTGCCAGCAGTTTTAGGGGACAGAACCAAGAGACCCAGTACTTC.

On this clone itself: The junction shows a germline mismatch at one end, possibly a read error. The genes are TRBV25-1 and TRBJ1-3; possibly TRBD1 for D (5 bases). CDR3 length equals 10 residues. From germline, CDR1 is MGHDK and CDR2 SYGVNS. The chain's CDR3 is CASSEAGNGF. CDR3 coding DNA: TGTGCCAGCAGTGAAGCAGGGAATGGTTTT.

The chain is built from TRBV9 and TRBJ2-2; no clear D. V was pared by 3 bases and J by 1 base, with 7 bases between. Germline lookup yields CDR1 SGDLS and CDR2 YYNGEE. This CDR3 has 14 residues. CDR3 loop: CASSARGNTGELFF. CDR3 sequence (DNA): TGTGCCAGCAGCGCCCGAGGGAACACCGGGGAGCTGTTTTTT.

This chain links TRBV11-3 with TRBJ1-3, with 7 positions matching TRBD1. Germline CDR1 is SGHNT and CDR2 is YENEEA. V shed 2 bases and J 2 bases; nucleotides not matched to a gene: 3. The CDR3 runs 15 residues. Here the CDR3 reads CASSLYQGAGNTIYF. As DNA, the CDR3 is TGTGCCAGCAGCTTATACCAGGGGGCTGGAAACACCATATATTTT.

This chain connects TRBV11-3 to TRBJ2-1, with a weak D call TRBD1 (6 bases). This CDR3 is 17 amino acids long. Per the germline V gene, CDR1 is SGHNT and CDR2 is YENEEA. V dropped 5 bases and J dropped 10 bases, with 27 bases sitting between them. CDR3 coding DNA: TGTGCCAGCAGCCCCCGGGGTACAGGGACCGAACGACCCGAGCAGTTCTTC. Translation: CASSPRGTGTERPEQFF.

This clone was seen just once. The chain joins TRBV5-1 to TRBJ2-1; 7 nucleotides agree with TRBD2. The CDR3 has 14 residues. Unmatched junction bases numbered 4, after V lost 4 bases and J lost 3 bases. Looked up from germline, CDR1 is SGHRS and CDR2 is YFSETQ. The CDR3 nucleotides are TGCGCCAGCAGCACGCCTAGCGGCTACAATGAGCAGTTCTTC. Translation gives CASSTPSGYNEQFF.

This clone was seen just once. The rearrangement links TRBV4-2 to TRBJ2-1; no reliable D call. The CDR3 is 14 residues long. Germline lookup yields CDR1 LGHNA and CDR2 YNFKEQ. Trimming took 2 bases from V and 7 from J, leaving 12 bases between them. CDR3 loop: CASSQPGSSNEQFF. The CDR3 DNA is TGTGCCAGCAGCCAACCCGGGTCGTCGAATGAGCAGTTCTTC.

The gene calls are TRBV18 and TRBJ2-5; 7 nucleotides line up with TRBD2. CDR3 length: 15 amino acids. Trimming at V came to 3 bases and at J to 2 bases, leaving 6 bases not matched to a gene. The germline V gene has CDR1 KGHSH and CDR2 LQKENI. CDR3 sequence: CASSPGTTRQETQYF. In nucleotides, the CDR3 is TGTGCCAGCTCACCTGGGACTACCAGGCAAGAGACCCAGTACTTC.

This rearrangement joins TRBV5-4 to TRBJ2-1, with a tentative D call TRBD2 (5 bases). Germline CDR1 and CDR2: SGHNT and YYREEE (reference sequence). CDR3 size: 16 residues. Between the trimmed V and J ends, which lost 7 bases and 6 bases, there was a span of 23 bases. CDR3 nucleotides: TGTGCCAGCTCCTCCCTGGGTGGCGGGCGGCGCAATGAGCAGTTCTTC. Translating it yields CASSSLGGGRRNEQFF.

V is TRBV27 and J is TRBJ2-2; TRBD1 might be the D (6 bases). The CDR3 sequence is 15 residues long. V was shortened by 4 bases and J by 7 bases, with 16 bases between the two germline ends. From germline, CDR1 is MNHEY and CDR2 SMNVEV (reference sequence). This chain's CDR3 is CASSYQGLAGGELFF. CDR3 nucleotides: TGTGCCAGCAGTTACCAGGGGCTTGCGGGCGGGGAGCTGTTTTTT.

The chain recombines TRBV28 with TRBJ2-7; tentative D call: TRBD2 (6 bases). Per the germline V gene, CDR1 is MDHEN and CDR2 is SYDVKM. V was trimmed by 4 bases and J by 0 bases, leaving 10 bases between them. The CDR3 covers 14 residues. The CDR3 DNA sequence: TGTGCCAGCAGTTCGGGACTCTACTCCTACGAGCAGTACTTC. It translates to CASSSGLYSYEQYF.

The CDR3 spells CASSPVAGGSTDTQYF. CDR3 DNA: TGTGCCAGCAGCCCCGTAGCGGGGGGGAGCACAGATACGCAGTATTTT. V is TRBV7-7 and J is TRBJ2-3; TRBD2 matches 11 bases. CDR1 is SSHAT, CDR2 FNYEAQ, per germline (reference sequence). This CDR3 has 16 residues. The trim removed 5 bases at V and 0 bases at J, leaving 4 bases unmatched.

The V call is TRBV19, the J call TRBJ2-7; D gene uncertain. The germline CDR1 and CDR2 sequences are LNHDA and SQIVND (reference sequence). Trimming took off 5 bases at V and 7 bases at J, with 9 bases between the two ends. The CDR3 runs 11 residues. DNA of the CDR3: TGTGCCAGTAGTTCCGCGGAGGAGCAGTACTTC. Residues: CASSSAEEQYF. The full variable domain, completed using reference TRBV19 and TRBJ2-7, is DGGITQSPKYLFRKEGQNVTLSCEQNLNHDAMYWYRQDPGQGLRLIYYSQIVNDFQKGDIAEGYSVSREKKESFPLTVTSAQKNPTAFYLCASSSAEEQYFGPGTRLTVT.

The V gene is TRBV9, the J gene TRBJ2-1; TRBD2 matches 7 bases. V was clipped by 1 base and J by 8 bases; unmatched bases: 0. This CDR3 spans 12 amino acids. In germline, CDR1 is SGDLS, CDR2 YYNGEE. The CDR3 nucleotides read TGTGCCAGCAGCGTACGGGGGGATGAGCAGTTCTTC. Translating gives CASSVRGDEQFF.

The V gene is TRBV11-2, the J gene TRBJ2-1, with D perhaps matching TRBD2 (5 bases). Deletions cut 5 bases from V and 2 bases from J, with 13 bases between. This CDR3 contains 15 residues. The germline gives CDR1 SGHAT, CDR2 FQNNGV. CDR3 sequence (DNA): TGTGCCAGCAGCATCGAGGCGGGCCCCTACAATGAGCAGTTCTTC. Its protein product is CASSIEAGPYNEQFF.

J is TRBJ2-2 and V is TRBV30; 8 bases agree with TRBD1. V lost 4 bases, J lost 6 bases, and 4 bases stayed unmatched. CDR3 size: 13 residues. Germline V CDR1 and CDR2: GTSNPN, SVGIG (reference sequence). The CDR3 DNA is TGTGCCTGGAAGTACAGGGGGGCCGGGGAGCTGTTTTTT. It specifies CAWKYRGAGELFF.